The entry that follows covers one T cell receptor beta chain sequence. Its antigen is unidentified. This entry comes from a study of blood T cells in healthy people across ages. Study findings and constraints: Strongly correlated with naive T cell percentage was TCR beta diversity.

A second PCR, run for about 7 to 11 cycles, used a sample-barcoded 5' primer plus a J-beta primer mix. Each CDR3 protein is one row after TCRdb ran MiXCR on the 5' RACE reads. The repertoire includes about 1,500,000 distinct CDR3 sequences, 28% of them detected once, and approximately 7.7% sits in the top ten. Material for sequencing was blood. This sequence originates from a woman in her 30s in good health.

The CDR3 DNA reads TGTGCCAGCAGCGGATTGACAGGGAGGAACACTGAAGCTTTCTTT. This translates into CASSGLTGRNTEAFF. This chain uses TRBV12-3 or TRBV12-4 with TRBJ1-1, with 7 nucleotides matching TRBD1. This CDR3 has 15 amino acids. Unmatched junction bases numbered 8, after V lost 6 bases and J lost 1 base.